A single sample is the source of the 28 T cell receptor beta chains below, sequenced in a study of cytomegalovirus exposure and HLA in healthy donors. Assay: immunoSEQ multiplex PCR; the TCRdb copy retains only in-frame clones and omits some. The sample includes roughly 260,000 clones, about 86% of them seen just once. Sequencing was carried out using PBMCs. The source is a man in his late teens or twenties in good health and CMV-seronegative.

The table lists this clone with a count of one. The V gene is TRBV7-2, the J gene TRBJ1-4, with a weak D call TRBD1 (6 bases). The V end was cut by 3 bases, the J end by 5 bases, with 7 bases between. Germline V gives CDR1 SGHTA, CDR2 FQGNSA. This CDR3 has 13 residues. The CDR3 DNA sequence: TGTGCCAGCAGCTTCAGGGGCAATGAAAAACTGTTTTTT. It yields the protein CASSFRGNEKLFF.

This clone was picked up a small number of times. CDR3: CASSQETEKLFF. CDR3 sequence (DNA): TGTGCCAGCAGCCAAGAGACAGAAAAACTGTTTTTT. The V and J genes are TRBV4-2 and TRBJ1-4; D not certain. CDR1 and CDR2 (germline): LGHNA, YNFKEQ. This CDR3 comprises 12 residues. With 0 bases removed from V and 8 bases from J, the gap between germline ends came to 4 bases.

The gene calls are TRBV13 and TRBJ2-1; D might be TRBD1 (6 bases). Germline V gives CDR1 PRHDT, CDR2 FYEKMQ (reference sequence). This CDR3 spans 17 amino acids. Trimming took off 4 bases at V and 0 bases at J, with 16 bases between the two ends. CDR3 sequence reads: CASSSAWDTDSYNEQFF. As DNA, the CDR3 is TGTGCCAGCAGCTCGGCTTGGGACACGGACTCCTACAATGAGCAGTTCTTC. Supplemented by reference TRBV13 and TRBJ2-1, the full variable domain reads AAGVIQSPRHLIKEKRETATLKCYPIPRHDTVYWYQQGPGQDPQFLISFYEKMQSDKGSIPDRFSAQQFSDYHSELNMSSLELGDSALYFCASSSAWDTDSYNEQFFGPGTRLTVL.

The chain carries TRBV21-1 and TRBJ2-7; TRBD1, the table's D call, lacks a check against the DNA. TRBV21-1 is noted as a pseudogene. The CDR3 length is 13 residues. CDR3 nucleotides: TGTGCCAGCAGCAAGGGCAGGGTCTACGAGCAGTACTTC. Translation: CASSKGRVYEQYF.

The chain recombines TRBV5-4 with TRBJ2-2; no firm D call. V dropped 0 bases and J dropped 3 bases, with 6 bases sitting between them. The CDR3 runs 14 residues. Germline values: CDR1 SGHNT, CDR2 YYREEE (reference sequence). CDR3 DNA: TGTGCCAGCAGCTTGGACAGATACACCGGGGAGCTGTTTTTT. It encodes CASSLDRYTGELFF.

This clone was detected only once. The CDR3 reads CASSTLAGPYNEQFF. CDR3 nucleotides: TGTGCCAGCAGTACCCTAGCGGGCCCTTACAATGAGCAGTTCTTC. V gene TRBV6-1 combines with J gene TRBJ2-1; TRBD2 agrees at 8 bases. Germline CDR1 MNHNS, CDR2 SASEGT. Trimming cost V 5 bases and J 4 bases; bases outside gene matches: 7. This CDR3 contains 15 residues.

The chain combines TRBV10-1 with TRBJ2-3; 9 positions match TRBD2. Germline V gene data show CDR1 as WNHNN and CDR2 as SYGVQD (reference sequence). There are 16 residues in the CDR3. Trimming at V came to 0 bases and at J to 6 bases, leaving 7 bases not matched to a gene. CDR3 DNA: TGCGCCAGCAGTGAGTCCGTGCCTAGCGGGGTTGATACGCAGTATTTT. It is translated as CASSESVPSGVDTQYF.

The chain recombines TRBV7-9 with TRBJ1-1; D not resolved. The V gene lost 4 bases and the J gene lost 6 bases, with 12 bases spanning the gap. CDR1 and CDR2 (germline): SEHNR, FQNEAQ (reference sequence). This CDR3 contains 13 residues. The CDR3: CASSSPILPEAFF. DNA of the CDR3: TGTGCCAGCAGCTCCCCGATACTACCTGAAGCTTTCTTT.

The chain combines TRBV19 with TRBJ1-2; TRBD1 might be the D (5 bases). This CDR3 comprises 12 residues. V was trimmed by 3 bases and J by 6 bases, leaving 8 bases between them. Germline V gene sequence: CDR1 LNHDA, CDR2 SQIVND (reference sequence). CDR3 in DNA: TGTGCCAGTAGTATCCAGGGCCATGGCTACACCTTC. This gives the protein CASSIQGHGYTF.

CDR3 sequence reads: CASSIWTGQSYNSPLHF. The CDR3 bases are TGTGCCAGTAGTATATGGACAGGTCAATCCTATAATTCACCCCTCCACTTT. The chain has TRBV19 and TRBJ1-6, with TRBD1 matching 7 bases. V gave up 2 bases and J gave up 1 base; unmatched junction bases: 5. The CDR3 is 17 residues long. CDR1 and CDR2 (germline): LNHDA, SQIVND (reference sequence).

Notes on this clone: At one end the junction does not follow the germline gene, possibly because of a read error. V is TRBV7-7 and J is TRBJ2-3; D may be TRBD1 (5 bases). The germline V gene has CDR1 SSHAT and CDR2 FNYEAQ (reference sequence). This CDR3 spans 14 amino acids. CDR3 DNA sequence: TGTGCTAGCAGCAAAAGGGGCTACACAGATACGCAGTATTTT. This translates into CASSKRGYTDTQYF.

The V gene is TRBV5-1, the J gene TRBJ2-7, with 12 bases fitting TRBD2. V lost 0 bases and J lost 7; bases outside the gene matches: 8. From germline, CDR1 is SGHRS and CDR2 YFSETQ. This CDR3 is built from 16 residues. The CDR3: CASSLVLAGGGEEQYF. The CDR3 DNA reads TGCGCCAGCAGCTTGGTACTAGCGGGGGGTGGTGAAGAGCAGTACTTC. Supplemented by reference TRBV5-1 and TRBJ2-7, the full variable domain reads KAGVTQTPRYLIKTRGQQVTLSCSPISGHRSVSWYQQTPGQGLQFLFEYFSETQRNKGNFPGRFSGRQFSNSRSEMNVSTLELGDSALYLCASSLVLAGGGEEQYFGPGTRLTVT.

CDR3 nucleotides: TGTGCCACCGGTCTTGGACAGTTAACAGATACGCAGTATTTT. Protein sequence: CATGLGQLTDTQYF. This chain connects TRBV15 to TRBJ2-3; tentative D call: TRBD1 (6 bases). CDR1 LNHNV and CDR2 YYDKDF come from the germline V gene (reference sequence). This CDR3 has 14 amino acids. V gave up 8 bases and J gave up 3 bases, with 15 bases separating them.

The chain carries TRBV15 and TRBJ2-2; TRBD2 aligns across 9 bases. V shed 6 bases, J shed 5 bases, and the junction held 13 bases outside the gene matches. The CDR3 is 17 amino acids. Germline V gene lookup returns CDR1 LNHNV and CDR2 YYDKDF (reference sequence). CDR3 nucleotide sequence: TGTGCCACCAGTAGAAGGTCAGCGGGAGGAGGGACCGGGGAGCTGTTTTTT. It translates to CATSRRSAGGGTGELFF.

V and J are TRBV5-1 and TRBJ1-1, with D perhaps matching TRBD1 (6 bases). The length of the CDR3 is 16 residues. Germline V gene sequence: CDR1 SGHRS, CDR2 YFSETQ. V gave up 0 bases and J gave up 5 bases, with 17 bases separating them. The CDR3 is CASSLAGSTGKTEAFF. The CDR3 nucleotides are TGCGCCAGCAGCTTGGCTGGGTCCACAGGGAAGACTGAAGCTTTCTTT.

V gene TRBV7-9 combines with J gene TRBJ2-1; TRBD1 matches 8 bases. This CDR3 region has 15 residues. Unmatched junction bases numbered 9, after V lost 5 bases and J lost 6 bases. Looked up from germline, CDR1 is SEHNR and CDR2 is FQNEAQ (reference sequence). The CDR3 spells CASSPQGARRNEQFF. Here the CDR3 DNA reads TGTGCCAGCAGCCCCCAGGGGGCGCGTCGCAATGAGCAGTTCTTC.

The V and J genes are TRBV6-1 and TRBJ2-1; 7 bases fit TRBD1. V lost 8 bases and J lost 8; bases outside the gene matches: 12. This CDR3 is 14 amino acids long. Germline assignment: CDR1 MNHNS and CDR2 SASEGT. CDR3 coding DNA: TGTGCCAGCTCACAGGGGTCTTATTTCGATGAGCAGTTCTTC. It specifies CASSQGSYFDEQFF.

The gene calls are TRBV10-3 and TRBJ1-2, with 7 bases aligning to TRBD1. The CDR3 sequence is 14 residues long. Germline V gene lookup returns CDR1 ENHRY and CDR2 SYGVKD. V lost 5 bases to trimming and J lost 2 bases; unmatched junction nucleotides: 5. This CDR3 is CAISKDRLNYGYTF. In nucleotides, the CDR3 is TGTGCCATCAGTAAGGACAGGCTAAACTATGGCTACACCTTC.

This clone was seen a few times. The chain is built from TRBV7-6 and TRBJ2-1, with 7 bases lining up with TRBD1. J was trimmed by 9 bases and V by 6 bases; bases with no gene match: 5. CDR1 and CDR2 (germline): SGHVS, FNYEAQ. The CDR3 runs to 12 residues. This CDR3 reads CASSLGGLEQFF. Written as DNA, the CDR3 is TGTGCCAGCAGTCTAGGGGGCCTTGAGCAGTTCTTC.

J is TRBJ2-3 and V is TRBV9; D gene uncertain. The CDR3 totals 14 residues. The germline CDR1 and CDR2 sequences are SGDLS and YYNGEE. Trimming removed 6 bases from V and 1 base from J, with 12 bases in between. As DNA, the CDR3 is TGTGCCAGCACCCGGAAGGCGGGCACAGATACGCAGTATTTT. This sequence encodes CASTRKAGTDTQYF.

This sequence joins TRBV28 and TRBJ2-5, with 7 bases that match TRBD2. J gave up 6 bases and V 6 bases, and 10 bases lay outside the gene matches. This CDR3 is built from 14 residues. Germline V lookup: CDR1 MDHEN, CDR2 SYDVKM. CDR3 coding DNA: TGTGCCAGCAGCCGCAGCGGGACGGTGCAGACCCAGTACTTC. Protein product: CASSRSGTVQTQYF.

CDR3 DNA sequence: TGTGCCAGCTCACCGGGACTAGCGGGAGTGAGCACAGATACGCAGTATTTT. Translating gives CASSPGLAGVSTDTQYF. The chain carries TRBV18 and TRBJ2-3; TRBD2 aligns across 14 bases. With 3 bases clipped from V and 0 bases from J, the junction kept 2 bases outside the gene matches. Germline lookup yields CDR1 KGHSH and CDR2 LQKENI. CDR3 size: 17 residues.

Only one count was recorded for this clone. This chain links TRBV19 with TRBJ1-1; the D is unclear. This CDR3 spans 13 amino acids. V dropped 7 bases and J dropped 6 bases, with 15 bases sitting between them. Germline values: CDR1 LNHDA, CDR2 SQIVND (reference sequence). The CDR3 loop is CASTRRSLSEAFF. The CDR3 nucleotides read TGTGCCAGTACCCGGCGGAGCCTTTCTGAAGCTTTCTTT.

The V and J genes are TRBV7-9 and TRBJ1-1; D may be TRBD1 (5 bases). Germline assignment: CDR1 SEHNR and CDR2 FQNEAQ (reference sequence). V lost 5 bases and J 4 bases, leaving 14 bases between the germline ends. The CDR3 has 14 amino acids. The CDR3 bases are TGTGCCAGCAGCCTAAACTCAGGGTTCACTGAAGCTTTCTTT. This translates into CASSLNSGFTEAFF.

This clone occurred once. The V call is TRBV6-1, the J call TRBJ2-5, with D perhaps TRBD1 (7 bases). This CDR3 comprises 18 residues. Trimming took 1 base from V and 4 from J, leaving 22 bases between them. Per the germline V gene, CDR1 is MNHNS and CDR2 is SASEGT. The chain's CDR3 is CASSEVRGVRDSLETQYF. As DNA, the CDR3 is TGTGCCAGCAGTGAAGTCCGCGGGGTTCGGGACAGCCTAGAGACCCAGTACTTC.

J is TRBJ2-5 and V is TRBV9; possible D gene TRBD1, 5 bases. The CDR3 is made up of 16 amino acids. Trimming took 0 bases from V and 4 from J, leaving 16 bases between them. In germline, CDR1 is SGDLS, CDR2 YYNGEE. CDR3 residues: CASSVGRGHGVETQYF. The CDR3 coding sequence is TGTGCCAGCAGCGTAGGGCGAGGACATGGGGTAGAGACCCAGTACTTC.

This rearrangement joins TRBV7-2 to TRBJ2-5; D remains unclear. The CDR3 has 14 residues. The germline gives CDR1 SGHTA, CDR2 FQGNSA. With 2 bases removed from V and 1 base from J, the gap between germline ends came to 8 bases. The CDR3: CASSLMRTQETQYF. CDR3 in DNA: TGTGCCAGCAGCTTAATGCGCACCCAAGAGACCCAGTACTTC. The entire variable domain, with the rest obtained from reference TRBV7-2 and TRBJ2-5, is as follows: GAGVSQSPSNKVTEKGKDVELRCDPISGHTALYWYRQSLGQGLEFLIYFQGNSAPDKSGLPSDRFSAERTGGSVSTLTIQRTQQEDSAVYLCASSLMRTQETQYFGPGTRLLVL.

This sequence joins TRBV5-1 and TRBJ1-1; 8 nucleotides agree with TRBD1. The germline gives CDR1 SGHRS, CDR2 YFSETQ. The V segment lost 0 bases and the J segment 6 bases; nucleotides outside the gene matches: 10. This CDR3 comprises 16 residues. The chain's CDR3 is CASSLGQGKRGAEAFF. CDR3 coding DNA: TGCGCCAGCAGCTTGGGACAGGGGAAAAGGGGTGCTGAAGCTTTCTTT.